This TCR beta chain was sequenced during a study of CD8 T cells in ankylosing spondylitis. Study outcomes and limitations: Disease-associated clones were reportedly significantly overrepresented in matched ankylosing spondylitis synovial fluid.

Trimming stripped 3 bases from V and 5 bases from J, with 5 bases between. Germline lookup yields CDR1 KGHSH and CDR2 LQKENI. CDR3 length: 12 residues. Notes on this clonotype: The antigen is not known.

TCRdb passed the 5' RACE reads through MiXCR, listing each CDR3 protein once. The sample holds 90,000 to 120,000 distinct CDR3 sequences, 20% to 30% seen once. The specimen sequenced was synovial fluid, either unsorted or a sorted T cell fraction (not recorded which). This clonotype was sampled from a male donor with ankylosing spondylitis. The chain has TRBV18 and TRBJ1-5; D not resolved. CDR3 amino acids: CASSPADQPQHF. For the CDR3, the DNA is TGTGCCAGCTCACCCGCGGATCAGCCCCAGCATTTT.